This T cell receptor (beta chain) appears in the sequencing data of a study of early T cells in non-severe SARS-CoV-2 infection. Overall study results and limits: Using VDJdb, the matching emphasized anti-spike CD8 responses while missing private and CD4 specificities.

Each single cDNA molecule received a unique molecular identifier. Via MiXCR, TCRdb re-called the 5' RACE reads, giving one row per CDR3 protein. The sample lists 38,000 or so distinct CDR3 sequences; 3.5% to 5% were seen once. Trimming removed 4 bases at V and 3 bases at J, with 13 bases between. Germline V gives CDR1 SGHRS, CDR2 YFSETQ. The CDR3 runs 14 residues. This clonotype has a handful of counts. The antigen remains undetermined. V gene TRBV5-1 combines with J gene TRBJ2-5; TRBD1 might be the D (6 bases). The origin of this receptor is an adult who was a healthcare worker with PCR-confirmed SARS-CoV-2 infection or an uninfected control (not recorded which). The source material was whole blood. The CDR3 region has the DNA TGCGCCAGCAGCCAGGGACACAACGAAGAGACCCAGTACTTC. The encoded protein is CASSQGHNEETQYF.